A single sample is the source of the 13 T cell receptor beta chains below, sequenced in a study of T cells after yellow fever vaccination. TCRdb processed the 5' RACE reads anew with MiXCR; each CDR3 protein has one entry. Seen here are 400,000 or so distinct CDR3 sequences, around 19% observed once, and the top ten hold over 15%. The sequencing here drew on PBMCs, taken before the yellow fever booster vaccination. These TCRs come from a man aged 18 to 29 who received the YFV17D yellow fever vaccine.

V is TRBV15 and J is TRBJ1-2; D not resolved. V lost 1 base to trimming and J lost 0 bases, with 12 bases between them. The CDR3 sequence is 16 residues long. The germline gives CDR1 LNHNV, CDR2 YYDKDF (reference sequence). DNA of the CDR3: TGTGCCACCAGCAGAGGGCTAGCCTATACTAACTATGGCTACACCTTC. The encoded protein is CATSRGLAYTNYGYTF.

There are a few counts of this clonotype. The J gene is TRBJ1-1, the V gene TRBV30; D gene unclear. The CDR3 is made up of 12 amino acids. CDR1 is GTSNPN, CDR2 SVGIG, per germline (reference sequence). V gave up 1 base and J gave up 1 base, with 4 bases separating them. DNA for the CDR3: TGTGCCTGGAGTGATGAGAACACTGAAGCTTTCTTT. Translated, it gives CAWSDENTEAFF.

The gene calls are TRBV4-3 and TRBJ1-4; D is unclear. The CDR3 has 15 amino acids. Between the trimmed V and J ends, which lost 1 base and 5 bases, there was a span of 11 bases. Per germline, CDR1 LGHNA and CDR2 YSLEER. The CDR3 reads CASSQVGGGNEKLFF. Written as DNA, the CDR3 is TGCGCCAGCAGCCAAGTGGGTGGCGGAAATGAAAAACTGTTTTTT.

The sample holds a few counts of this clonotype. V is TRBV4-2 and J is TRBJ2-1; D is ambiguous. This CDR3 spans 15 amino acids. With 5 bases removed from V and 5 bases from J, the gap between germline ends came to 16 bases. Per germline, CDR1 LGHNA and CDR2 YNFKEQ. In nucleotides, the CDR3 is TGTGCCAGCAGCTTAAGACTCCAAACGGACAATGAGCAGTTCTTC. Its translation: CASSLRLQTDNEQFF.

The table lists this clonotype with a few counts. The chain couples TRBV5-1 to TRBJ2-7, with D unclear. The CDR3 has 13 residues. V was pared by 0 bases and J by 6 bases, with 10 bases between. Germline-derived CDR1 and CDR2 are SGHRS and YFSETQ. CDR3 amino acids: CASSLDVVSEQYF. DNA of the CDR3: TGCGCCAGCAGCTTGGACGTGGTGAGCGAGCAGTACTTC. The full variable domain, its missing parts supplied by reference TRBV5-1 and TRBJ2-7, is KAGVTQTPRYLIKTRGQQVTLSCSPISGHRSVSWYQQTPGQGLQFLFEYFSETQRNKGNFPGRFSGRQFSNSRSEMNVSTLELGDSALYLCASSLDVVSEQYFGPGTRLTVT.

The chain couples TRBV6-5 to TRBJ2-7; the D gene is possibly TRBD2 (6 bases). There are 15 residues in the CDR3. Germline V lookup: CDR1 MNHEY, CDR2 SVGAGI. Between the trimmed V and J ends, which lost 2 bases and 0 bases, there was a span of 11 bases. Here the CDR3 reads CASSYRGSSSYEQYF. CDR3 nucleotide sequence: TGTGCCAGCAGTTACCGGGGGTCTAGCTCCTACGAGCAGTACTTC.

The V and J genes are TRBV28 and TRBJ2-6; D may be TRBD1 (6 bases). Germline lookup yields CDR1 MDHEN and CDR2 SYDVKM. Trimming removed 6 bases from V and 2 bases from J, with 23 bases in between. The CDR3 runs to 19 residues. CDR3 sequence (DNA): TGTGCCAGCAGCTCCCCCGCGCAGGGGACGCTCCCTGGGGCCAACGTCCTGACTTTC. It is translated as CASSSPAQGTLPGANVLTF.

The V gene is TRBV7-3, the J gene TRBJ2-3; unclear D gene. This CDR3 contains 14 residues. CDR1 is SGHTA, CDR2 FQGTGA, per germline. V was shortened by 1 base and J by 2 bases, with 7 bases between the two germline ends. Written as DNA, the CDR3 is TGTGCCAGCAGCTTAAACCCGACCACAGATACGCAGTATTTT. This sequence encodes CASSLNPTTDTQYF.

The sample holds a few counts of this clonotype. The V gene is TRBV5-1, the J gene TRBJ2-1, with 8 bases aligning to TRBD2. Losses at the gene ends were 1 base for V and 0 bases for J; bases not matched to a gene: 9. Looked up from germline, CDR1 is SGHRS and CDR2 is YFSETQ. The length of the CDR3 is 18 residues. CDR3: CASSLPIGGTSSYNEQFF. CDR3 in DNA: TGCGCCAGCAGCTTGCCCATAGGCGGGACTAGCTCCTACAATGAGCAGTTCTTC.

This clonotype was counted between two and nine times. This chain connects TRBV6-5 to TRBJ1-1; D uncertain. CDR3 length: 13 residues. V was trimmed by 7 bases and J by 1 base, leaving 10 bases between them. Germline loops: CDR1 MNHEY, CDR2 SVGAGI. The CDR3 bases are TGTGCCAGCAACCCGGGAAGGAACACTGAAGCTTTCTTT. Translation: CASNPGRNTEAFF.

This clonotype was detected a few times. The chain has TRBV4-3 and TRBJ2-5, with a weak D call TRBD1 (6 bases). Germline V lookup: CDR1 LGHNA, CDR2 YSLEER. V lost 1 base and J 5 bases, leaving 8 bases between the germline ends. This CDR3 region has 13 residues. The CDR3 loop is CASSQVGGETQYF. Here the CDR3 DNA reads TGCGCCAGCAGCCAAGTTGGGGGCGAGACCCAGTACTTC.

There are a few counts of this clonotype. CDR3 sequence reads: CASSTQQETQYF. The CDR3, as DNA: TGTGCCAGTAGTACTCAGCAAGAGACCCAGTACTTC. The chain employs TRBV19 and TRBJ2-5; no reliable D call. Germline lookup yields CDR1 LNHDA and CDR2 SQIVND (reference sequence). The ends were cut back, 4 bases at V and 2 bases at J, with 5 bases in the middle. The CDR3 extends over 12 amino acids.

This chain connects TRBV20-1 to TRBJ1-5, with D maybe TRBD1 (5 bases). The CDR3 has 17 residues. Per the germline V gene, CDR1 is DFQATT and CDR2 is SNEGSKA (reference sequence). Trimming removed 8 bases at V and 0 bases at J, with 23 bases between. CDR3 in DNA: TGCAGTACGAAGTCCCTACGGGGCAGCTATAGCAATCAGCCCCAGCATTTT. Its protein is CSTKSLRGSYSNQPQHF.